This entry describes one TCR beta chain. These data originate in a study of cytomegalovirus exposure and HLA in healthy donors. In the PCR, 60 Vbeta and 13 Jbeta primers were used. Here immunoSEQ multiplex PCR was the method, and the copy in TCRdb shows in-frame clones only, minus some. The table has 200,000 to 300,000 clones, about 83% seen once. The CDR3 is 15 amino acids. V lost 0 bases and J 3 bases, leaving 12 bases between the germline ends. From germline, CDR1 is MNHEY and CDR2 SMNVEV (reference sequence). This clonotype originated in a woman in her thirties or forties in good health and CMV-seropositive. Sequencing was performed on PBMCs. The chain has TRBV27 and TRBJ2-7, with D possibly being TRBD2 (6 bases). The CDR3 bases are TGTGCCAGCAGTTTATCGCTAGCGACTGACTACGAGCAGTACTTC. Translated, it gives CASSLSLATDYEQYF.